This TCR beta chain was retrieved from a study of metastatic and nonmetastatic thyroid tumors (dated by TCRdb to 2020 to 2021). For the study in its entirety: For patients with malignant and with benign thyroid disease, the researchers compared repertoires between peripheral blood samples and tumor or nodule tissue samples.

CDR1 and CDR2 are drawn from the germline V gene: MNHNS, SASEGT. Including the terminal cysteine and phenylalanine, the CDR3 comprises 12 residues. Left in the record is the CDR3 DNA by itself, 36 bases read in frame from the first base. What the authors observed across the whole study: In both blood and tumor samples, TCR beta diversity was reported to be significantly higher in malignant tumors than in benign nodules.

No patient had received any treatment before thyroid surgery. Patient clinical samples collected from about 2012 to 2019 were retrospectively analysed using T-cell receptor beta sequencing. Comments on this clone: No antigen is known for it. A much more abundant neighbour one base away suggests this may be a read error.

The method was PCR. This sample was sequenced with an Illumina HiSeq 4000. High-throughput sequencing was used to profile the CDR3 region of the TCR beta-chain in every patient. Per the authors' processing: Drawing on CDR3 differences between clinicopathological groups, the researchers built a classifier meant to tell apart patients with distant-metastatic papillary thyroid cancer. To measure repertoire diversity the researchers used the Shannon index, while the Morisita-Horn index served to gauge how similar the tumor and blood repertoires were. TCRdb itself trimmed the public reads at Q25 with fastp, ran MiXCR and retained productive beta chains. The V and J calls reflect TCRdb's pipeline rather than the authors' work. A total of about 20,000 clones appear in this sample, roughly a sixth of them only once. The ten largest account for over 9.5% of the sample.

The material sequenced was tumor tissue. The TCR sequence derives from a female donor with papillary thyroid cancer or a benign thyroid nodule (not recorded which). Some clones in this sample may be carry-over from other donors' samples. The rearranged chain carries TRBV6-1 and TRBJ1-6; the D gene is possibly TRBD1, with 6 bases matching. The nucleotides are TGTGCCGGGCGGACAGTCAATTCGCCCCTCCACTTT. Translated, it gives CAGRTVNSPLHF.